This record concerns one T cell receptor beta chain sequence. What it recognizes is unknown. PCR was performed using 60 Vbeta and 13 Jbeta primers. Some clones are missing from TCRdb's copy, which holds only in-frame ones; the method was immunoSEQ multiplex PCR. The table lists 150,000 to 200,000 clones, 77% of them singletons. This specimen comes from a study of cytomegalovirus exposure and HLA in healthy donors. Overall study findings and caveats: Certain sequence variants were highly shared and formed a cluster, and this cluster was likely a sequencing artifact.

Germline CDR1 reads SGHAT; CDR2 reads FQNNGV. The CDR3 is 15 amino acids. V was pared by 0 bases and J by 4 bases, with 12 bases between. The sequencing input was PBMCs. The chain uses TRBV11-2 and TRBJ1-2, with D unresolved. The source is a man between 18 and 29 years old in good health and CMV-seronegative. The CDR3 bases are TGTGCCAGCAGCTTAGAGGGGAGAGAGGCCTATGGCTACACCTTC. Amino acids: CASSLEGREAYGYTF.